Here is one T cell receptor beta chain with its context. The target antigen is unknown. The naive CD8 subset, CD45RO-negative cells positively selected for CCR7, excluded terminally differentiated effector memory CD45RA+ cells. Donors were healthy HIV-negative adults without recent acute infections or vaccinations. In replicate PCRs of sorted subsets, around 200 ng DNA, roughly 31,000 T cell genomes, was used. Only in-frame clones appear in the TCRdb table, and some are missing; sequencing was by immunoSEQ multiplex PCR. This sample has about 2 million clones, with 85% to 95% found just once. The sample is drawn from a study of shared clonotypes between healthy human individuals. Overall study findings and caveats: The study found lower generation probabilities in non-shared clonotypes than in those shared by all four donors. A handful of donors held approximately 5% of naive CD4 clonotypes in common.

V was clipped by 5 bases and J by 0 bases, with 13 bases between them. The CDR3 extends over 16 amino acids. Germline V lookup: CDR1 LNHDA, CDR2 SQIVND (reference sequence). V and J are TRBV19 and TRBJ1-4, with unresolved D. The origin of this receptor is a man aged 18 to 30 in good health. The sample comprised naive CD8+ T cells sorted from blood. The CDR3 loop reads CASSGTEVATNEKLFF. In nucleotides, the CDR3 is TGTGCCAGTAGTGGTACAGAAGTTGCAACTAATGAAAAACTGTTTTTT.